Many counts were recorded for the clone carrying this TCR beta chain. The antigen is undetermined. This sample is part of a study of T cells in Graves' hyperthyroidism and ophthalmopathy. Regions amplified from RNA transcripts were the TCR beta CDR3 regions. During a first-round RT-PCR of the TCR CDR3, the HTBI primer set was used. Each CDR3 protein is one row after TCRdb ran MiXCR on the multiplex PCR reads. Of hundreds of thousands of distinct CDR3 sequences in the sample, 13% to 15% were seen once. General study findings and limits: Blood also carried most thyroid clonotypes expanded above 0.001. Ophthalmopathy onset followed model prediction by a median about six months.

The source of the PBMCs was over 8.5 ml of fresh peripheral blood. CDR1 is SGHRS and CDR2 is YFSETQ in the germline V gene. V gave up 5 bases and J gave up 7 bases; unmatched junction bases: 12. This CDR3 spans 16 amino acids. The TCR originated in a woman aged 40 to 50 with Graves' hyperthyroidism. Sequencing used blood. This chain links TRBV5-1 with TRBJ2-1, with TRBD2 matching over 10 bases. CDR3 DNA sequence: TGCGCCAGCAGAACCTCTAGCGGGAGTATGGGAAATGAGCAGTTCTTC. Amino acid sequence: CASRTSSGSMGNEQFF.